Following are 27 T cell receptor beta chains from one sample sequenced in a study of breast tumors, draining lymph nodes, adjacent tissues. Breast cancer patients provided tissue from their axillary draining lymph nodes. Via MiXCR, TCRdb re-called the multiplex PCR reads, giving one row per CDR3 protein. The table has 90,000 to 120,000 distinct CDR3 sequences, around 20% seen once. The sample was axillary lymph node tissue. The receptors were gathered from a female donor with breast cancer. Some clones in this sample may be carry-over from other donors' samples.

This clonotype was detected only once. This clone may be a read error of a much larger clone one base away. This chain connects TRBV2 to TRBJ2-3; TRBD2 matches 10 bases. Germline V lookup: CDR1 SNHLY, CDR2 FYNNEI. V trimming: 6 bases; J trimming: 3 bases; junction bases outside the gene matches: 12. The CDR3 has 17 residues. The CDR3 coding sequence is TGTGCCAGCAGGGGACTAGCGACCGAAGGTCTTACAGATACGCAGTATTTT. It yields the protein CASRGLATEGLTDTQYF.

V is TRBV27 and J is TRBJ2-3, with a weak D call TRBD2 (6 bases). Germline V gene data show CDR1 as MNHEY and CDR2 as SMNVEV (reference sequence). V was cut by 5 bases and J by 2 bases, with 23 bases left in between. CDR3 length: 18 residues. The CDR3 DNA follows: TGTGCCAGCAGTACCATCCTCTCCCCCACTAGCCCCACAGATACGCAGTATTTT. Amino acid sequence: CASSTILSPTSPTDTQYF.

This clonotype has ten or more counts. The chain employs TRBV5-5 and TRBJ1-4; D not certain. The V gene lost 0 bases and the J gene lost 5 bases, with 11 bases spanning the gap. The germline CDR1 and CDR2 sequences are SGHKS and YYEKEE (reference sequence). The CDR3 totals 15 residues. DNA for the CDR3: TGTGCCAGCAGCTTGGTAGTAGAGACGAATGAAAAACTGTTTTTT. Its translation: CASSLVVETNEKLFF.

The table lists this clonotype with many counts. The genes are TRBV5-6 and TRBJ1-2, with D unresolved. Germline V CDR1 and CDR2: SGHDT, YYEEEE. CDR3 length: 12 amino acids. V shed 1 base and J shed 3 bases, with 4 bases lying between them. The DNA for the CDR3 is TGTGCCAGCAGCTTGAAGGACTATGGCTACACCTTC. It encodes CASSLKDYGYTF.

This clonotype appeared many times. The gene calls are TRBV20-1 and TRBJ1-2, with TRBD1 identical over 10 bases. The CDR3 spans 16 residues. Per the germline V gene, CDR1 is DFQATT and CDR2 is SNEGSKA (reference sequence). The V gene end was trimmed by 4 bases and the J gene end by 1 base; junction bases not matched to a gene: 9. CDR3 sequence: CSATLRTGGLNYGYTF. The DNA for the CDR3 is TGCAGTGCTACACTTAGGACAGGGGGACTTAACTATGGCTACACCTTC.

On this clonotype: This may come from a read error, since a much larger clone is one base off. The chain uses TRBV7-2 and TRBJ1-3; D gene uncertain. Trimming cost V 5 bases and J 4 bases, with 18 bases left between them. Germline V CDR1 and CDR2: SGHTA, FQGNSA. This CDR3 region has 16 residues. CDR3 coding DNA: TGTGCCAGCAGCCTTGGAGCGGGCGTGGGGGGAAACACCATATATTTT. As protein: CASSLGAGVGGNTIYF.

This clonotype came up many times. V is TRBV15 and J is TRBJ2-7; D is possibly TRBD1 (5 bases). There are 13 residues in the CDR3. Deletions cut 4 bases from V and 2 bases from J, with 9 bases between. From germline, CDR1 is LNHNV and CDR2 YYDKDF (reference sequence). CDR3 in DNA: TGTGCCACCAGCAAACAGGCAGCCTACGAGCAGTACTTC. This gives the protein CATSKQAAYEQYF.

This clonotype was detected ten times or more. The rearrangement uses TRBV10-1 and TRBJ1-4, with TRBD1 matching 8 bases. This CDR3 has 14 residues. The V segment lost 4 bases and the J segment 10 bases; nucleotides outside the gene matches: 8. CDR1 is WNHNN, CDR2 SYGVQD, per germline (reference sequence). In DNA, the CDR3 is TGCGCCAGCAGTGGGGGTCAGGGGGCCGGAAAACTGTTTTTT. It translates to CASSGGQGAGKLFF.

This clonotype has ten or more counts. The chain carries TRBV13 and TRBJ2-3, with 11 bases fitting TRBD2. J gave up 2 bases and V 2 bases, and 9 bases lay outside the gene matches. In germline, CDR1 is PRHDT, CDR2 FYEKMQ (reference sequence). This CDR3 region has 18 residues. This CDR3 reads CASSLRASGRRDTDTQYF. For the CDR3, the DNA is TGTGCCAGCAGCTTAAGGGCTAGCGGGAGGAGGGACACAGATACGCAGTATTTT.

This clonotype was recorded many times. The CDR3 loop is CASSQPLAGGRETQYF. Written as DNA, the CDR3 is TGCGCCAGCAGCCAACCCTTAGCGGGAGGGAGGGAGACCCAGTACTTC. This chain joins TRBV4-1 and TRBJ2-5, with 11 bases identical to TRBD2. The CDR3 consists of 16 residues. V lost 2 bases to trimming and J lost 5 bases; unmatched junction nucleotides: 7. CDR1 is MGHRA, CDR2 YSYEKL, per germline.

With respect to this clonotype: Possible read error: a much larger clone is one base away. This chain joins TRBV30 and TRBJ1-6; tentative D call: TRBD1 (5 bases). CDR1 and CDR2 (germline): GTSNPN, SVGIG (reference sequence). The CDR3 is made up of 13 amino acids. CDR3 loop: CAWRRRDKSPLHF. CDR3 bases: TGTGCCTGGAGGCGCAGGGATAAGTCACCCCTCCACTTT.

The table lists this clonotype with many counts. This sequence joins TRBV2 and TRBJ2-5; weak D call: TRBD1 (5 bases). Trimming cost V 8 bases and J 1 base, with 14 bases left between them. This CDR3 spans 14 amino acids. Germline lookup yields CDR1 SNHLY and CDR2 FYNNEI. CDR3 sequence reads: CASDHYRTQETQYF. In nucleotides, the CDR3 is TGTGCCAGCGACCATTACAGGACCCAAGAGACCCAGTACTTC.

At least ten counts were recorded for this clonotype. CDR3 bases: TGTGCCAGCAGTTTAGGAGAATACTATGGCTACACCTTC. Its protein is CASSLGEYYGYTF. The chain is built from TRBV6-2 or TRBV6-3 and TRBJ1-2, with no clear D. V lost 4 bases and J 3 bases, leaving 9 bases between the germline ends. Germline-derived CDR1 and CDR2 are MNHEY and SVGEGT. The CDR3 totals 13 residues.

J is TRBJ1-5 and V is TRBV14; 11 bases agree with TRBD1. Trimming took 1 base from V and 7 from J; bases not matched to a gene: 3. CDR3 length: 15 amino acids. CDR1 is SGHDN, CDR2 FVKESK, per germline. The CDR3 DNA is TGTGCCAGCAGCCAAGCGGGGACAGGGGGACAGCCCCAGCATTTT. It codes for CASSQAGTGGQPQHF.

As concerns this clonotype: This may stem from a read error, because a much larger clone lies one nucleotide away. The CDR3 protein is CASSLRGSGGWSEQFF. The DNA for the CDR3 is TGTGCCAGCAGCTTGCGCGGGTCTGGGGGGTGGAGTGAGCAGTTCTTC. The chain employs TRBV5-6 and TRBJ2-1; a weak D match, TRBD2 (6 bases). Germline lookup yields CDR1 SGHDT and CDR2 YYEEEE. The CDR3 consists of 16 residues. V was pared by 1 base and J by 9 bases, with 20 bases between.

This clonotype has ten or more counts. CDR3: CSAVSGADGNEQFF. The DNA for the CDR3 is TGCAGTGCTGTCAGCGGGGCGGATGGTAATGAGCAGTTCTTC. This chain joins TRBV20-1 and TRBJ2-1; 7 nucleotides align to TRBD2. The CDR3 covers 14 residues. CDR1 and CDR2 from the germline V gene are DFQATT and SNEGSKA (reference sequence). With 5 bases clipped from V and 7 bases from J, the junction kept 11 bases outside the gene matches.

This clonotype occurred many times. The genes are TRBV7-9 and TRBJ1-2; TRBD1 matches 7 bases. V dropped 5 bases and J dropped 4; count of bases not matched to a gene: 16. This CDR3 is built from 17 residues. Germline CDR1 is SEHNR and CDR2 is FQNEAQ (reference sequence). CDR3 sequence (DNA): TGTGCCAGCAGCCTCAAGGGGGGGACAGAAAGTACCTATGGCTACACCTTC. Translating gives CASSLKGGTESTYGYTF.

In its sample, this clonotype was seen many times. As DNA, the CDR3 is TGCGCCAGCAGCCACGACAGGGGCCAGTTGGGGAATTCACCCCTCCACTTT. It codes for CASSHDRGQLGNSPLHF. The chain links TRBV4-1 to TRBJ1-6, with TRBD1 matching 8 bases. Trimming removed 3 bases from V and 7 bases from J; junction bases left unmatched: 11. Germline V gene data show CDR1 as MGHRA and CDR2 as YSYEKL. The CDR3 contains 17 residues.

This clonotype was seen repeatedly, ten times or more. This chain connects TRBV12-3 or TRBV12-4 to TRBJ1-5, with no clear D. V shed 6 bases and J shed 7 bases, with 13 bases lying between them. The length of the CDR3 is 13 residues. CDR3 bases: TGTGCCAGCAGCGAAACGGGAAACCAGCCCCAGCATTTT. Translation gives CASSETGNQPQHF.

This clonotype came up many times. V is TRBV3-1 and J is TRBJ2-5, with TRBD1 matching over 9 bases. Looked up from germline, CDR1 is LGHDT and CDR2 is YNNKEL (reference sequence). J lost 2 bases, V lost 6 bases, and 4 bases had no gene match. The CDR3 consists of 14 residues. CDR3 region: CASRQTGGQETQYF. CDR3 sequence (DNA): TGTGCCAGCAGGCAGACAGGGGGACAAGAGACCCAGTACTTC.

There are many counts of this clonotype. V usage is TRBV2 and J usage is TRBJ1-2; TRBD1 aligns across 11 bases. CDR1 is SNHLY, CDR2 FYNNEI, per germline. The CDR3 contains 15 residues. V dropped 6 bases and J dropped 2; count of bases not matched to a gene: 5. CDR3 region: CASSNGQGANYGYTF. The CDR3 DNA follows: TGTGCCAGCAGCAACGGACAGGGGGCGAACTATGGCTACACCTTC.

There are many counts of this clonotype. The chain is built from TRBV5-1 and TRBJ2-3; the D gene is possibly TRBD2 (5 bases). V gave up 1 base and J gave up 4 bases, with 10 bases separating them. The CDR3 has 14 residues. CDR1 and CDR2 (germline): SGHRS, YFSETQ. The CDR3 nucleotides read TGCGCCAGCAGCTTGACTAGTTGGGCAGATACGCAGTATTTT. It is translated as CASSLTSWADTQYF.

This clonotype was picked up a small number of times. One junction end disagrees with the germline gene, perhaps due to a read error. This chain joins TRBV28 and TRBJ1-2; D might be TRBD1 (5 bases). CDR1 and CDR2 (germline): MDHEN, SYDVKM. The CDR3 spans 14 residues. CDR3 bases: TGTGCCGGCAGTTTAGTACAGGCAAACTATGGCTACACCTTC. It is translated as CAGSLVQANYGYTF.

At least ten counts were recorded for this clonotype. The chain recombines TRBV20-1 with TRBJ2-5, with 8 nucleotides matching TRBD2. V lost 1 base to trimming and J lost 2 bases; unmatched junction nucleotides: 6. Looked up from germline, CDR1 is DFQATT and CDR2 is SNEGSKA (reference sequence). This CDR3 is built from 15 residues. The chain's CDR3 is CSARVQREWQETQYF. In nucleotides, the CDR3 is TGCAGTGCTAGAGTCCAGCGGGAGTGGCAAGAGACCCAGTACTTC.

This clonotype came up a few times. V gene TRBV28 combines with J gene TRBJ1-5; D remains unclear. The CDR3 loop spans 13 amino acids. Germline-derived CDR1 and CDR2 are MDHEN and SYDVKM. Trimming shortened V by 7 bases and J by 0 bases, and 7 bases separated the two germline ends. The CDR3 DNA sequence: TGTGCCAGCACAATTTATAGCAATCAGCCCCAGCATTTT. Translation: CASTIYSNQPQHF.

This clonotype occurred many times. The chain joins TRBV7-3 to TRBJ1-3; no definite D call. The V end lost 5 bases, the J end lost 2 bases, and 16 bases lay between the germline ends. The CDR3 runs 16 residues. The germline CDR1 and CDR2 sequences are SGHTA and FQGTGA. The CDR3 DNA follows: TGTGCCAGCAGCAAAATGGGCTTCTCAACTGGAAACACCATATATTTT. Translating it yields CASSKMGFSTGNTIYF.

For this clonotype: A much larger clone is a single base away; this may be a read error. The chain links TRBV6-6 to TRBJ2-1; D gene ambiguous. Germline V gene sequence: CDR1 MNHNY, CDR2 SVGAGI (reference sequence). The CDR3 sequence is 14 residues long. In DNA, the CDR3 is TGTGCCAGCTGTTACTCGACCCGCGACAATGAGCAGTTCTTC. This sequence encodes CASCYSTRDNEQFF.